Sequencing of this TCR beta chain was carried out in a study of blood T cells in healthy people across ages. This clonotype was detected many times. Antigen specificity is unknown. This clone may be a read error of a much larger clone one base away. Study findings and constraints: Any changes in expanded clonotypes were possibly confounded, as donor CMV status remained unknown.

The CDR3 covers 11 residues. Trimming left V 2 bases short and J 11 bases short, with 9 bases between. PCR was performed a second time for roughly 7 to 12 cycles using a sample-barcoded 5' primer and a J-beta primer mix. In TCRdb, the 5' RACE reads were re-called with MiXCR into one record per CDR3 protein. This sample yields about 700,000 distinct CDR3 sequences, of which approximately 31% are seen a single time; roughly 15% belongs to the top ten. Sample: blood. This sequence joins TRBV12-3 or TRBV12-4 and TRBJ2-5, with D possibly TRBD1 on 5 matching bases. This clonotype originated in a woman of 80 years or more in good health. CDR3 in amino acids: CASSLLGVQYF. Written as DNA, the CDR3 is TGTGCCAGCAGTTTATTAGGGGTGCAGTACTTC.